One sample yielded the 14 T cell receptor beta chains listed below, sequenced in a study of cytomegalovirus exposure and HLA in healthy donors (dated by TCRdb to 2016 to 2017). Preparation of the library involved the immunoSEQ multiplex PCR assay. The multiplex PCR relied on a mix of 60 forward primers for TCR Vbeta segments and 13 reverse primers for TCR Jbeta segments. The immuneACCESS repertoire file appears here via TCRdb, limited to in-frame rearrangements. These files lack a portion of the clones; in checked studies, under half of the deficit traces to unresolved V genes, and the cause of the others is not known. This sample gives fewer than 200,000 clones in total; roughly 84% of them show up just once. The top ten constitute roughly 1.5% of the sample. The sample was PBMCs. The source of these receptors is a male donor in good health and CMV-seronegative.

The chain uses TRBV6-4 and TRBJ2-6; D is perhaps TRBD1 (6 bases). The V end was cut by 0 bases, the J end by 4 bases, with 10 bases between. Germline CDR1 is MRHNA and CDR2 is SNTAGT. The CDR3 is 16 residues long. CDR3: CASSDSRGSGANVLTF. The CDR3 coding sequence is TGTGCCAGCAGTGACTCGAGGGGGTCCGGGGCCAACGTCCTGACTTTC.

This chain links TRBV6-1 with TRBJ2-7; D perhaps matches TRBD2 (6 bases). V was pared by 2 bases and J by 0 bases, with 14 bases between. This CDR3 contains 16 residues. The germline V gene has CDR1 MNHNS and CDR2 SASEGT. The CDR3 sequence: CASSESAGLSSYEQYF. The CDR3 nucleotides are TGTGCCAGCAGTGAATCGGCGGGACTCAGCTCCTACGAGCAGTACTTC.

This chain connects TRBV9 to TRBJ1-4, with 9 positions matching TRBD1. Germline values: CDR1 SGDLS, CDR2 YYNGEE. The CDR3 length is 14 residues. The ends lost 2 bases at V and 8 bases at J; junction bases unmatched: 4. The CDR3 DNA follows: TGTGCCAGCAGCGTGACAGGGGGTTTCGAAAAACTGTTTTTT. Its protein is CASSVTGGFEKLFF.

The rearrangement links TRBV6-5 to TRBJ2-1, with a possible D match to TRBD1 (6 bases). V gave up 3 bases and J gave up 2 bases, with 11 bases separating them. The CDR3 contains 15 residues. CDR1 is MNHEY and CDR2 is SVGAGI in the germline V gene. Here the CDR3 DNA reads TGTGCCAGCAGTTATGTGGGGGCGCCCTACAATGAGCAGTTCTTC. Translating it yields CASSYVGAPYNEQFF.

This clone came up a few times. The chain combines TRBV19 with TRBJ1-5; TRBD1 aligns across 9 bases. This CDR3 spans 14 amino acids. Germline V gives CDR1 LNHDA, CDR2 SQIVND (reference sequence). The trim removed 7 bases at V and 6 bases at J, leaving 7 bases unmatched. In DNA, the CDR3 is TGTGCCAGTAAGGGACAGGGAGTGGGTCAGCCCCAGCATTTT. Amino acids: CASKGQGVGQPQHF.

CDR3 loop: CSVGESSYNEQFF. The CDR3 DNA sequence: TGCAGCGTTGGTGAGAGCTCCTACAATGAGCAGTTCTTC. The V call is TRBV29-1, the J call TRBJ2-1; D gene ambiguous. The CDR3 is made up of 13 amino acids. With 4 bases removed from V and 0 bases from J, the gap between germline ends came to 7 bases. Germline V gives CDR1 SQVTM, CDR2 ANQGSEA.

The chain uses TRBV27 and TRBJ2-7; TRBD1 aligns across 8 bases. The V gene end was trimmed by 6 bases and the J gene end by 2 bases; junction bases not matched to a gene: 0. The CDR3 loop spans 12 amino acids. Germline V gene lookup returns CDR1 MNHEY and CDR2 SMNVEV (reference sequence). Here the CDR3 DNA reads TGTGCCAGCAGGGACAGGGCCTACGAGCAGTACTTC. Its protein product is CASRDRAYEQYF.

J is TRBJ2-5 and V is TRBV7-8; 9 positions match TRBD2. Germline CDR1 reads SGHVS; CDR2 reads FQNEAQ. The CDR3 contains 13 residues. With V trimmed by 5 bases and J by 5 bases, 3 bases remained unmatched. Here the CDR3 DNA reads TGTGCCAGCAGCGCAACTAGCGGGGAGACCCAGTACTTC. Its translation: CASSATSGETQYF.

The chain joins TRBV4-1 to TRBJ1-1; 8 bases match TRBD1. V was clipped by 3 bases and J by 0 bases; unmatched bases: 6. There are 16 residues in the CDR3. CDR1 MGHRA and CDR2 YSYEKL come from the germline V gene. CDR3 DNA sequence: TGCGCCAGCAGCCAGGCCGGGACAGGAATGAACACTGAAGCTTTCTTT. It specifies CASSQAGTGMNTEAFF.

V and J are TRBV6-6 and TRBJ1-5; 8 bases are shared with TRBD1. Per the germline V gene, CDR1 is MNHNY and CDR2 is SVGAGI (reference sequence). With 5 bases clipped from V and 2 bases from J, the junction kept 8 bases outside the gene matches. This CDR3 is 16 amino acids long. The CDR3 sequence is CASSHPGQDGNQPQHF. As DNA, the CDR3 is TGTGCCAGCAGTCATCCGGGACAGGATGGCAATCAGCCCCAGCATTTT.

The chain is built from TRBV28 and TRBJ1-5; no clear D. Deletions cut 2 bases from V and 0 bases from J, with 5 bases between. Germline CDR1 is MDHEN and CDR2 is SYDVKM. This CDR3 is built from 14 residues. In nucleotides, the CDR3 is TGTGCCAGCAGTTTAATCCTTAGCAATCAGCCCCAGCATTTT. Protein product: CASSLILSNQPQHF.

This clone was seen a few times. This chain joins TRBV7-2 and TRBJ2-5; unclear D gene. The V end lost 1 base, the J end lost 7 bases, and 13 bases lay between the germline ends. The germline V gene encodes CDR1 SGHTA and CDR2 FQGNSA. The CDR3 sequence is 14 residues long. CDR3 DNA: TGTGCCAGCAGCTTAGACGCTCAACCAGGGACCCAGTACTTC. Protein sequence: CASSLDAQPGTQYF. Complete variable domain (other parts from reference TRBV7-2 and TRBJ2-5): GAGVSQSPSNKVTEKGKDVELRCDPISGHTALYWYRQSLGQGLEFLIYFQGNSAPDKSGLPSDRFSAERTGGSVSTLTIQRTQQEDSAVYLCASSLDAQPGTQYFGPGTRLLVL.

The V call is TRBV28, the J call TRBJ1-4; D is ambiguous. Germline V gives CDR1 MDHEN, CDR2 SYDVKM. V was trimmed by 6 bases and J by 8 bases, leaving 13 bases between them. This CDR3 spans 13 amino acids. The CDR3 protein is CASSRPVREKLFF. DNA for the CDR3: TGTGCCAGCAGCCGACCTGTGAGGGAAAAACTGTTTTTT.

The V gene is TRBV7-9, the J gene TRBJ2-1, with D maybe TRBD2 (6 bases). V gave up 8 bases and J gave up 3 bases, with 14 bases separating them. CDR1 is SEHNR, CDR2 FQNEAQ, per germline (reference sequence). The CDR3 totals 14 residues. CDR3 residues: CASLGTVHYNEQFF. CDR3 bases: TGTGCCAGCTTGGGGACTGTTCACTACAATGAGCAGTTCTTC.